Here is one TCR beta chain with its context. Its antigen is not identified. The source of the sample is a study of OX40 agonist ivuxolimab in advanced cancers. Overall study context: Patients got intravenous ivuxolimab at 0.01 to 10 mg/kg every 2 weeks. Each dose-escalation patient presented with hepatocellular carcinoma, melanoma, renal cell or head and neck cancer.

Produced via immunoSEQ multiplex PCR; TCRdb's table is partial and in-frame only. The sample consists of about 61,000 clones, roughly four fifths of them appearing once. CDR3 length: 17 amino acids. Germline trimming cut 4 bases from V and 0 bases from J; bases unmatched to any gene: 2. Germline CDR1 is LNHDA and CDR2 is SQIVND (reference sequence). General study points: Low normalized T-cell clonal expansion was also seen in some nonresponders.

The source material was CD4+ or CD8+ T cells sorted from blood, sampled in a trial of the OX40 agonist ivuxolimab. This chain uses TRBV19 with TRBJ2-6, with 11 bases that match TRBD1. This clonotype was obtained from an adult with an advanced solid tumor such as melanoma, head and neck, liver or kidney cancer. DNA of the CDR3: TGTGCCAGTAGTACCGGGACAGGGGGCTCTGGGGCCAACGTCCTGACTTTC. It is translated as CASSTGTGGSGANVLTF.